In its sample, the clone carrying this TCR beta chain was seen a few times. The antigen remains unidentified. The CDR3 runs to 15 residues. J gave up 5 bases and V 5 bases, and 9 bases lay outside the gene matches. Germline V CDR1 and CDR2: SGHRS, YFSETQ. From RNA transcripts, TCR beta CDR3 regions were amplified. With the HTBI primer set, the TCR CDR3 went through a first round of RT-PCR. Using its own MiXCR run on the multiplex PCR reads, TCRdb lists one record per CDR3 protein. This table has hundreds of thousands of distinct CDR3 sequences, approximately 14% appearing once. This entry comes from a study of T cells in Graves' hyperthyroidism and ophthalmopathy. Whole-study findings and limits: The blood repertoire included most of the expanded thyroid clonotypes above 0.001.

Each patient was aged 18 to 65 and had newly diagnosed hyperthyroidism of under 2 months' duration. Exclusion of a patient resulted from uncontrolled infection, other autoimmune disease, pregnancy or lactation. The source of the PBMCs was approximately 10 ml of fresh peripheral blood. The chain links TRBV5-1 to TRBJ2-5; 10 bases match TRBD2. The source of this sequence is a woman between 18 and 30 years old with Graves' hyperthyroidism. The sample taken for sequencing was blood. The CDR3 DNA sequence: TGCGCCAGCAGTCCCAGCGGGAGGGCCGAGGAGACCCAGTACTTC. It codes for CASSPSGRAEETQYF.